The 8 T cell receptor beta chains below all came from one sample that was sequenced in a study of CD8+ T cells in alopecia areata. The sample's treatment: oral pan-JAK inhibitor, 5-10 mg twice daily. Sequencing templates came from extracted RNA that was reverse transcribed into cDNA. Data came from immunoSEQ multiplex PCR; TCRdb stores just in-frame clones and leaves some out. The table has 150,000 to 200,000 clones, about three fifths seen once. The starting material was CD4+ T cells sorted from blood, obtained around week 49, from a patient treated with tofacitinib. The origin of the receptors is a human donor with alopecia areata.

CDR3: CASRILSGQGATDTQYF. The CDR3 DNA reads as TGTGCCAGCAGAATTCTCAGTGGACAGGGGGCCACAGATACGCAGTATTTT. The chain joins TRBV27 to TRBJ2-3; 11 positions match TRBD1. Trimming removed 6 bases from V and 2 bases from J; junction bases left unmatched: 10. The CDR3 is 17 residues long. Germline CDR1 and CDR2: MNHEY and SMNVEV (reference sequence).

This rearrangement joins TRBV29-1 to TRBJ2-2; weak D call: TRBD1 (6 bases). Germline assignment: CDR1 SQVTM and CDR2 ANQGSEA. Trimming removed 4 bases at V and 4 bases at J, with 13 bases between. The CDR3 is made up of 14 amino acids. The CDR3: CSVGYQGTTGELFF. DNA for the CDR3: TGCAGCGTTGGGTACCAGGGGACCACCGGGGAGCTGTTTTTT.

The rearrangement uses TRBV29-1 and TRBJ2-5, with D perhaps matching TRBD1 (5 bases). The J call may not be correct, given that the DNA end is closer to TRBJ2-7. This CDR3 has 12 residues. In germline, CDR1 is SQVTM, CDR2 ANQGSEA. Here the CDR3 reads CSVAAGPYEQYF. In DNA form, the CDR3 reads TGCAGCGTTGCGGCAGGGCCCTACGAGCAGTACTTC.

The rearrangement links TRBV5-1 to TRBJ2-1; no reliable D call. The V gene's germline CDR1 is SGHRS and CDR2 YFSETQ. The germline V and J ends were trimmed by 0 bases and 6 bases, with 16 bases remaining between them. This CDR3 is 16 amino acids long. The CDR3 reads CASSLDGRILSNEQFF. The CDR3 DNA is TGCGCCAGCAGCTTGGATGGCCGAATCCTTTCCAATGAGCAGTTCTTC.

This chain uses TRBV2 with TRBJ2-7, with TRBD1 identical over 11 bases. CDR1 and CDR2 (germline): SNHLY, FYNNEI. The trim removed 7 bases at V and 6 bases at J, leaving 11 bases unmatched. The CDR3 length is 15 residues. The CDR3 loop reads CASKSWDRGMLEQYF. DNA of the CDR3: TGTGCCAGCAAAAGTTGGGACAGGGGGATGCTCGAGCAGTACTTC.

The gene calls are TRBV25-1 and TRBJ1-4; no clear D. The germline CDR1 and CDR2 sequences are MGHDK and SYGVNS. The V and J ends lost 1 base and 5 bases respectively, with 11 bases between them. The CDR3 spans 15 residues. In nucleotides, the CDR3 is TGTGCCAGCAGTGAATTGGGCGGGCCAAATGAAAAACTGTTTTTT. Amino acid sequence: CASSELGGPNEKLFF. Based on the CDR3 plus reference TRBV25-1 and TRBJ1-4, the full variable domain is EADIYQTPRYLVIGTGKKITLECSQTMGHDKMYWYQQDPGMELHLIHYSYGVNSTEKGDLSSESTVSRIRTEHFPLTLESARPSHTSQYLCASSELGGPNEKLFFGSGTQLSVL.

In DNA form, the CDR3 reads TGCGCCAGCAGCCAGTGGTCTGGGGTATACGAGCAGTACTTC. As protein: CASSQWSGVYEQYF. The chain joins TRBV4-3 to TRBJ2-7; D ambiguous. Deletions cut 3 bases from V and 4 bases from J, with 13 bases between. Germline V gene sequence: CDR1 LGHNA, CDR2 YSLEER. The CDR3 length is 14 residues.

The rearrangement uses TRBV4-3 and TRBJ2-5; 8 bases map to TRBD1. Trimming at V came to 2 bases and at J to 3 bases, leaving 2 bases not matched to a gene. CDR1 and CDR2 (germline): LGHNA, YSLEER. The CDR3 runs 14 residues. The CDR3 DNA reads TGCGCCAGCAGCCAAACAGGGGGGAAAGAGACCCAGTACTTC. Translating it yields CASSQTGGKETQYF.